The present T cell receptor (beta chain) was sequenced within a study of cytomegalovirus exposure and HLA in healthy donors. This clone was seen once. Antigen: not known. The CDR3 length is 14 residues. Trimming cost V 5 bases and J 2 bases; bases outside gene matches: 4. Germline V gene sequence: CDR1 SGHTA, CDR2 FQGNSA. Regarding the study as a whole: Cytomegalovirus status, reportedly, was diagnosed with high specificity and sensitivity by the classifier. The authors excluded some V segments, including TRBV6-2 and TRBV6-3, as indistinguishable. V- and J-gene trimming of TCR beta was linked (in a later analysis) to a missense DCLRE1C variant. CMV serostatus was the sole immune exposure information available.

This PCR relied on a set of 60 Vbeta primers and 13 Jbeta primers. Data came from immunoSEQ multiplex PCR; TCRdb stores just in-frame clones and leaves some out. The sample holds about 180,000 clones; over 80% are singletons and the top ten take around 1.4%. The source material was PBMCs. V and J are TRBV7-2 and TRBJ2-3, with 7 bases aligning to TRBD1. The source of this sequence is a girl aged 5-17 years in good health and CMV-seropositive. The CDR3 sequence: CASSLGQYTDTQYF. Written as DNA, the CDR3 is TGTGCCAGCAGCCTGGGACAGTACACAGATACGCAGTATTTT.